Described below is a single TCR beta chain sequence and its context. What it recognizes is unknown. V was pared by 10 bases and J by 4 bases, with 15 bases between. The CDR3 has 13 amino acids. Germline V gene data show CDR1 as MNHEY and CDR2 as SVGAGI. The protocol was immunoSEQ multiplex PCR, while the TCRdb copy is restricted to in-frame clones and leaves out a portion. Of 100,000 to 130,000 clones listed, around 90% were seen once; the top ten hold 20% to 25%. This sample is part of a study of T cell responses to AZD1222 COVID-19 vaccine. The overall study: Whether given at about 4 or about 12 weeks, second doses were pooled.

General study points: Spike regions recognized by vaccine-associated CD4 TCRs spanned the protein, led by 160-218 and 743-854. Receipt of two AZD1222 doses was followed by a rise in Spike-specific TCR breadth and depth. Just a handful of AZD1222 recipients were seropositive at baseline.

The sequenced sample was peripheral blood, obtained on day 0 of AZD1222 vaccination. The TCR was taken from an adult in good health. The gene calls are TRBV6-5 and TRBJ2-3; D may be TRBD2 (5 bases). DNA for the CDR3: TGTGCCACGGGGTTTCGGATCGCAGATACGCAGTATTTT. This encodes CATGFRIADTQYF.